This note documents a single T cell receptor beta chain sequence. The data belong to a study of T cells in Graves' hyperthyroidism and ophthalmopathy. Trimming cost V 1 base and J 6 bases, with 15 bases left between them. CDR3 size: 15 residues. The germline V gene encodes CDR1 MNHEY and CDR2 SVGAGI. TCR beta CDR3 sequences were amplified from RNA transcripts. An initial round of RT-PCR targeting the TCR CDR3 relied on the HTBI primer set. TCRdb re-analysed the multiplex PCR reads in MiXCR, keeping a single row per CDR3 protein. The sample carries some 510,000 distinct CDR3 sequences, 20% recorded once.

The chain links TRBV6-5 to TRBJ2-5; D is unclear. This clonotype was sampled from a young man with Graves' hyperthyroidism. The material sequenced was blood. This CDR3 is CASSYYFRGGQTQYF. The CDR3 DNA sequence: TGTGCCAGCAGTTACTATTTTCGCGGCGGTCAGACCCAGTACTTC.